This T cell receptor (beta chain) was obtained from a study of beta chain features in type 1 diabetes. Expressed TCRB transcripts got sequenced, as all isolated RNA was reverse transcribed. Assay: immunoSEQ multiplex PCR; the TCRdb copy retains only in-frame clones and omits some. The sample holds 500,000 to 700,000 clones, 15% to 19% seen once. This clone was detected only a few times. This TCR was recovered from a man aged 18 to 30 in good health. Source material: naive CD4+ T cells from blood.

DNA for the CDR3: TGTGCCAGCAGCTTAAGAGGGACTGGGGCCAACGTCCTGACTTTC. This encodes CASSLRGTGANVLTF. The rearrangement uses TRBV7-3 and TRBJ2-6, with D maybe TRBD2 (5 bases). The CDR3 is 15 amino acids. The V end was cut by 1 base, the J end by 2 bases, with 6 bases between. Germline CDR1 is SGHTA and CDR2 is FQGTGA.